A single sample gave rise to the 30 T cell receptor beta chains below, sequenced in a study of human T cells and chemical hapten exposure (dated by TCRdb to the early 2020s). Library creation used RACE. Instrument used: NextSeq 500. Using fastp trimming at Q25 and MiXCR clonotype assembly, TCRdb reanalyzed the public sequencing data and kept in-frame beta chains. Entries are consolidated by CDR3 protein sequence, retaining the most common genes and DNA. The table for this sample lists about 30,000 distinct CDR3 sequences; about 5% of them were counted only once. 5.6% of the sample is in the top ten clones. The sample's time point, from its label and the paper: patch test 3, about 24 weeks after DPC sensitization. The sample's treatment or condition label, decoded: therapeutic diphenylcyclopropenone sensitization with weekly scalp DPC. Source: whole blood, taken in connection with sensitization to the hapten diphenylcyclopropenone (DPC). These receptors all come from a man aged 30-40 years with alopecia areata. Some clones in this sample may be carry-over from other donors' samples.

In its sample, this clonotype was seen many times. The chain is built from TRBV11-2 and TRBJ2-5; 9 bases fit TRBD1. Germline values: CDR1 SGHAT, CDR2 FQNNGV. This CDR3 is 13 amino acids long. The junction had 3 bases not matched to a gene; V was cut back by 5 bases and J by 5 bases. The CDR3 bases are TGTGCCAGCAGCCGGGACAGGGAGGAGACCCAGTACTTC. Protein sequence: CASSRDREETQYF.

This clonotype was seen at least ten times. This rearrangement joins TRBV19 to TRBJ2-2; 12 nucleotides line up with TRBD2. Per the germline V gene, CDR1 is LNHDA and CDR2 is SQIVND (reference sequence). V shed 5 bases, J shed 3 bases, and the junction held 16 bases outside the gene matches. The CDR3 runs to 20 residues. The CDR3 bases are TGTGCCAGTAGTCTGACTAGCGGGGGTCTCCGTGTAGGGGACACCGGGGAGCTGTTTTTT. It specifies CASSLTSGGLRVGDTGELFF.

This clonotype was found many times. This sequence joins TRBV3-1 and TRBJ2-1, with D uncertain. Germline V gene lookup returns CDR1 LGHDT and CDR2 YNNKEL (reference sequence). V was cut by 4 bases and J by 0 bases, with 10 bases left in between. The CDR3 sequence is 15 residues long. CDR3 residues: CASSLSFSSYNEQFF. DNA of the CDR3: TGTGCCAGCAGCCTTAGCTTTAGCTCCTACAATGAGCAGTTCTTC.

This clonotype was recorded many times. The chain couples TRBV6-5 to TRBJ1-5; D call uncertain. From germline, CDR1 is MNHEY and CDR2 SVGAGI. V was pared by 2 bases and J by 5 bases, with 7 bases between. The CDR3 contains 13 residues. This CDR3 is CASSYRLDQPQHF. Written as DNA, the CDR3 is TGTGCCAGCAGTTACAGGCTCGATCAGCCCCAGCATTTT.

This clonotype has ten or more counts. The chain employs TRBV29-1 and TRBJ2-7; D uncertain. Trimming left V 1 base short and J 2 bases short, with 6 bases between. Germline-derived CDR1 and CDR2 are SQVTM and ANQGSEA. CDR3 length: 12 amino acids. The CDR3 nucleotides read TGCAGCGTTGAAGGGCAGACCTACGAGCAGTACTTC. Translated: CSVEGQTYEQYF.

Worth noting for this clonotype: A much larger clone is a single base away; this may be a read error. CDR3 in DNA: TGCGCCATCAGCCAAGAACAGGGGATCACCGGGGAGCTGTTTTTT. Its protein is CAISQEQGITGELFF. The chain joins TRBV4-1 to TRBJ2-2; TRBD1 aligns across 7 bases. This CDR3 comprises 15 residues. Germline CDR1 and CDR2: MGHRA and YSYEKL.

This clonotype was counted many times. The DNA for the CDR3 is TGTGCCAGCAGCCGTCGGACTAGCGGGAGTAGCACAGATACGCAGTATTTT. This translates into CASSRRTSGSSTDTQYF. This chain uses TRBV3-1 with TRBJ2-3, with TRBD2 identical over 13 bases. Germline CDR1 and CDR2: LGHDT and YNNKEL (reference sequence). V dropped 4 bases and J dropped 0; count of bases not matched to a gene: 4. This CDR3 contains 17 residues.

In its sample, this clonotype was seen many times. The chain employs TRBV18 and TRBJ2-1; 8 bases match TRBD2. The CDR3 consists of 12 residues. CDR1 and CDR2 (germline): KGHSH, LQKENI. V lost 8 bases and J lost 8; bases outside the gene matches: 5. CDR3 in amino acids: CASASGLHEQFF. CDR3 bases: TGTGCCAGCGCTAGCGGGCTTCATGAGCAGTTCTTC.

This clonotype was recorded many times. V usage is TRBV29-1 and J usage is TRBJ1-1, with D possibly TRBD1 on 5 matching bases. CDR1 and CDR2 from the germline V gene are SQVTM and ANQGSEA. Deletions cut 5 bases from V and 1 base from J, with 8 bases between. The CDR3 runs to 12 residues. The CDR3 reads CSVFGTNTEAFF. The CDR3 DNA reads as TGCAGCGTTTTCGGGACGAACACTGAAGCTTTCTTT.

There are many counts of this clonotype. The chain employs TRBV18 and TRBJ2-5, with D unclear. CDR1 KGHSH and CDR2 LQKENI come from the germline V gene. This CDR3 comprises 12 residues. The V gene lost 3 bases and the J gene lost 5 bases, with 7 bases spanning the gap. The CDR3 DNA is TGTGCCAGCTCACCGCAGGAGGAGACCCAGTACTTC. Translated, it gives CASSPQEETQYF.

This clonotype was picked up many times. The CDR3 DNA sequence: TGCAGCGTTGTGTTTCTAGCTCGCACAGATACGCAGTATTTT. Amino acids: CSVVFLARTDTQYF. The chain links TRBV29-1 to TRBJ2-3; TRBD2 might be the D (5 bases). This CDR3 has 14 residues. V lost 4 bases to trimming and J lost 1 base, with 12 bases between them. CDR1 is SQVTM and CDR2 is ANQGSEA in the germline V gene.

About this clonotype: This may be a read error: a much more frequent sequence differs by one nucleotide. The chain has TRBV29-1 and TRBJ1-1; D is unclear. Trimming stripped 3 bases from V and 12 bases from J, with 14 bases between. CDR3 length: 11 amino acids. In germline, CDR1 is SQVTM, CDR2 ANQGSEA. In nucleotides, the CDR3 is TGCAGCGTTGAGCGGGGAGCGTTGTCTTTCTTT. Encoded protein: CSVERGALSFF.

This clonotype was found many times. In DNA form, the CDR3 reads TGTGCCACCAGTGATTTGCGCAAGGGGGAAGGCTACACCTTC. This gives the protein CATSDLRKGEGYTF. The chain is built from TRBV24-1 and TRBJ1-2; D perhaps matches TRBD1 (6 bases). The CDR3 is made up of 14 amino acids. Germline CDR1 reads KGHDR; CDR2 reads SFDVKD. V gave up 0 bases and J gave up 8 bases, with 12 bases separating them.

This clonotype was detected only once. This may stem from a read error, because a much larger clone lies one nucleotide away. The rearrangement joins TRBV4-3 to TRBJ1-4; the D is unclear. CDR1 LGHNA and CDR2 YSLEER come from the germline V gene. Trimming removed 1 base at V and 12 bases at J, with 12 bases between. The CDR3 runs to 13 residues. This CDR3 is CASSQGGREELFF. The CDR3 coding sequence is TGCGCCAGCAGCCAAGGAGGGAGAGAAGAACTGTTTTTT.

This clonotype was recorded many times. V gene TRBV12-3 or TRBV12-4 combines with J gene TRBJ2-3; 7 bases align to TRBD1. Germline trimming cut 6 bases from V and 3 bases from J; bases unmatched to any gene: 3. The CDR3 consists of 13 residues. The CDR3, as DNA: TGTGCCAGCAGAGCGACAGGGACAGATACGCAGTATTTT. As protein: CASRATGTDTQYF.

This clonotype was recorded at least ten times. The V and J genes are TRBV27 and TRBJ2-2; D is undetermined. Per the germline V gene, CDR1 is MNHEY and CDR2 is SMNVEV (reference sequence). V was shortened by 3 bases and J by 4 bases, with 9 bases between the two germline ends. There are 14 residues in the CDR3. The CDR3 sequence is CASSFERGTGELFF. The CDR3, as DNA: TGTGCCAGCAGTTTCGAGCGTGGCACCGGGGAGCTGTTTTTT.

This clonotype was detected many times. The chain employs TRBV6-6 and TRBJ1-5; 7 positions match TRBD1. Germline CDR1 is MNHNY and CDR2 is SVGAGI (reference sequence). The CDR3 extends over 13 amino acids. V shed 6 bases and J 6 bases; nucleotides not matched to a gene: 5. The CDR3 here is CASRGDSGQPQHF. The CDR3 DNA is TGTGCCAGCAGGGGGGACAGCGGTCAGCCCCAGCATTTT.

This clonotype was observed many times. The V and J genes are TRBV12-3 or TRBV12-4 and TRBJ2-3, with 7 bases that match TRBD2. Losses at the gene ends were 3 bases for V and 6 bases for J; bases not matched to a gene: 9. The CDR3 is 15 amino acids. The CDR3 sequence: CASSFSSRGSDTQYF. The CDR3 coding sequence is TGTGCCAGCAGTTTCTCCTCGCGGGGGTCCGATACGCAGTATTTT.

This clonotype showed up many times. The chain combines TRBV7-6 with TRBJ1-5; D not resolved. Trimming took off 5 bases at V and 0 bases at J, with 20 bases between the two ends. The CDR3 covers 18 residues. CDR1 and CDR2 from the germline V gene are SGHVS and FNYEAQ. The DNA of the CDR3 is TGTGCCAGCAGCCCAGTCGCCAGGAGATCTTATAGCAATCAGCCCCAGCATTTT. Translated, it gives CASSPVARRSYSNQPQHF.

This clonotype was counted many times. The J gene is TRBJ1-2, the V gene TRBV5-6; TRBD1 agrees at 7 bases. This CDR3 region has 17 residues. Losses at the gene ends were 3 bases for V and 0 bases for J; bases not matched to a gene: 11. CDR1 is SGHDT and CDR2 is YYEEEE in the germline V gene. CDR3 nucleotides: TGTGCCAGCAGCTCGTCAGGGGGGAGTGCCACTAACTATGGCTACACCTTC. It encodes CASSSSGGSATNYGYTF. The full variable domain, in which reference TRBV5-6 and TRBJ1-2 provide the parts outside the CDR3, is DAGVTQSPTHLIKTRGQQVTLRCSPKSGHDTVSWYQQALGQGPQFIFQYYEEEERQRGNFPDRFSGHQFPNYSSELNVNALLLGDSALYLCASSSSGGSATNYGYTFGSGTRLTVV.

This clonotype appeared many times. The CDR3: CASSERKGQTYSNQPQHF. CDR3 DNA sequence: TGTGCCAGCAGTGAACGAAAGGGCCAAACTTATAGCAATCAGCCCCAGCATTTT. This chain uses TRBV2 with TRBJ1-5; D is undetermined. V was shortened by 2 bases and J by 0 bases, with 17 bases between the two germline ends. Germline CDR1 SNHLY, CDR2 FYNNEI. The CDR3 sequence is 18 residues long. The entire variable domain, with the rest obtained from reference TRBV2 and TRBJ1-5, is as follows: EPEVTQTPSHQVTQMGQEVILRCVPISNHLYFYWYRQILGQKVEFLVSFYNNEISEKSEIFDDQFSVERPDGSNFTLKIRSTKLEDSAMYFCASSERKGQTYSNQPQHFGDGTRLSIL.

This clonotype was detected many times. This chain links TRBV27 with TRBJ1-5; maybe TRBD1 (5 bases). Germline V CDR1 and CDR2: MNHEY, SMNVEV (reference sequence). The CDR3 contains 17 residues. The V end was cut by 5 bases, the J end by 0 bases, with 17 bases between. The CDR3 loop is CASSPGLLGGSNQPQHF. Written as DNA, the CDR3 is TGTGCCAGCAGTCCGGGACTCTTAGGTGGTAGCAATCAGCCCCAGCATTTT.

This clonotype has ten or more counts. The gene calls are TRBV2 and TRBJ1-2; 8 bases agree with TRBD1. V shed 6 bases and J 7 bases; nucleotides not matched to a gene: 10. Germline V CDR1 and CDR2: SNHLY, FYNNEI. This CDR3 has 14 residues. The chain's CDR3 is CASRDGTGPFGYTF. CDR3 DNA sequence: TGTGCCAGCAGGGATGGGACAGGACCGTTTGGCTACACCTTC.

Concerning this clonotype: Being one base from a much bigger clone, this may be a read error. The chain uses TRBV6-2 or TRBV6-3 and TRBJ2-2, with unresolved D. This CDR3 contains 11 residues. The germline V gene encodes CDR1 MNHEY and CDR2 SVGEGT. The CDR3 protein is CATGRTEELFF. The CDR3 DNA is TGCGCAACCGGCCGGACCGAGGAGCTGTTTTTT.

The genes are TRBV11-2 and TRBJ1-2; 8 bases match TRBD1. Germline CDR1 and CDR2: SGHAT and FQNNGV. The CDR3 runs 13 residues. Losses at the gene ends were 5 bases for V and 8 bases for J; bases not matched to a gene: 7. CDR3 nucleotide sequence: TGTGCCAGCAGCATCGGGACAGGTGGAGGCTACACCTTC. Protein product: CASSIGTGGGYTF.

This clonotype has ten or more counts. The junction does not match germline at one end; this may be a read error. The genes are TRBV4-1 and TRBJ1-5; 10 nucleotides agree with TRBD1. Germline CDR1 and CDR2: MGHRA and YSYEKL. The CDR3 is made up of 15 amino acids. CDR3 amino acids: CTSSQGTGEAQPQHF. CDR3 nucleotide sequence: TGCACCAGCAGCCAAGGGACAGGGGAAGCTCAGCCCCAGCATTTT.

This clonotype was seen more than once but under ten times. A much larger clone lies a single base off, so this may be a read error. The J gene is TRBJ2-6, the V gene TRBV20-1; D assignment may be TRBD1 or TRBD2 (5 bases each). The CDR3 runs to 13 residues. Germline lookup yields CDR1 DFQATT and CDR2 SNEGSKA (reference sequence). CDR3 protein: CSATDSGTNVLTF. For the CDR3, the DNA is TGCAGTGCTACAGACTCTGGGACCAACGTCCTGACCTTC.

This clonotype was seen repeatedly, ten times or more. The chain has TRBV20-1 and TRBJ1-3; 7 positions agree with TRBD1. The CDR3 sequence is 17 residues long. The V gene's germline CDR1 is DFQATT and CDR2 SNEGSKA (reference sequence). The V segment lost 1 base and the J segment 0 bases; nucleotides outside the gene matches: 9. As DNA, the CDR3 is TGCAGTGCTAGAGGCCCCTTGGGACAGAACTCTGGAAACACCATATATTTT. It yields the protein CSARGPLGQNSGNTIYF.

This clonotype was seen repeatedly, ten times or more. J is TRBJ2-2 and V is TRBV6-4, with TRBD1 matching over 10 bases. From germline, CDR1 is MRHNA and CDR2 SNTAGT. CDR3 length equals 16 residues. The junction had 4 bases not matched to a gene; V was cut back by 3 bases and J by 3 bases. The CDR3 DNA reads TGTGCCAGCAGTGAAGGAGGACAGGGGGACACCGGGGAGCTGTTTTTT. Amino acids: CASSEGGQGDTGELFF.

In its sample, this clonotype was seen many times. V and J are TRBV10-1 and TRBJ2-7; D unclear. The CDR3 is made up of 14 amino acids. Germline V gene lookup returns CDR1 WNHNN and CDR2 SYGVQD (reference sequence). Trimming took 5 bases from V and 7 from J, leaving 18 bases between them. CDR3 amino acids: CASSPGSLIGEQYF. In DNA, the CDR3 is TGCGCCAGCAGTCCCGGATCGTTAATCGGGGAGCAGTACTTC.